Detailed here is one TCR beta chain. The target antigen is unknown. CDR1 is DFQATT and CDR2 is SNEGSKA in the germline V gene (reference sequence). This CDR3 is 14 amino acids long. V was clipped by 6 bases and J by 4 bases; unmatched bases: 10. This sample was taken from a study of early T cells in non-severe SARS-CoV-2 infection. Study conclusions and caveats: A preference for anti-spike CD8 responses marked VDJdb matching, which missed private and CD4 specificities.

Individual cDNA molecules received unique molecular identifiers during library preparation. TCRdb fed the 5' RACE reads into MiXCR, producing one record per CDR3 protein. The sample lists 55,000 or so distinct CDR3 sequences; around 6.6% were seen once. V and J are TRBV20-1 and TRBJ2-3, with 7 nucleotides matching TRBD2. Sequenced here: whole blood, sampled at baseline. This receptor was obtained from an adult who was a healthcare worker with PCR-confirmed SARS-CoV-2 infection or an uninfected control (not recorded which). In DNA form, the CDR3 reads TGCAGTGCAGCATGGGGGGGTATCGCAGATACGCAGTATTTT. Its protein product is CSAAWGGIADTQYF.